Each of the 3 T cell receptor beta chains below was sequenced from the same sample in a study of tumor T cells in aggressive B-cell lymphoma. Repertoires were generated with immunoSEQ multiplex PCR, while TCRdb's copy carries only in-frame clones and drops some. The data contain approximately 500 clones, less than 90% of them singletons. The sample consisted of tumor tissue. These receptor sequences come from an adult with diffuse large B cell lymphoma.

This rearrangement joins TRBV7-9 to TRBJ2-2; D is perhaps TRBD1 (6 bases). CDR3 length equals 16 residues. Deletions cut 4 bases from V and 0 bases from J, with 12 bases between. Germline CDR1 is SEHNR and CDR2 is FQNEAQ (reference sequence). In DNA, the CDR3 is TGTGCCAGCAGCTCCCGGGACAAGACGAACACCGGGGAGCTGTTTTTT. This sequence encodes CASSSRDKTNTGELFF.

The chain combines TRBV9 with TRBJ1-4, with D maybe TRBD1 (6 bases). This CDR3 has 15 amino acids. The germline V and J ends were trimmed by 3 bases and 2 bases, with 11 bases remaining between them. Looked up from germline, CDR1 is SGDLS and CDR2 is YYNGEE. The CDR3 DNA reads TGTGCCAGCAGCGCGCTACAGGGTACTAATGAAAAACTGTTTTTT. Its translation is CASSALQGTNEKLFF.

The J gene is TRBJ2-7, the V gene TRBV2; the match to TRBD1 covers 7 bases. The CDR3 loop spans 16 amino acids. The V gene's germline CDR1 is SNHLY and CDR2 FYNNEI. V was clipped by 2 bases and J by 0 bases; unmatched bases: 7. The CDR3 loop is CASSEWNRGGSYEQYF. CDR3 nucleotide sequence: TGTGCCAGCAGTGAATGGAACAGGGGCGGCTCCTACGAGCAGTACTTC.